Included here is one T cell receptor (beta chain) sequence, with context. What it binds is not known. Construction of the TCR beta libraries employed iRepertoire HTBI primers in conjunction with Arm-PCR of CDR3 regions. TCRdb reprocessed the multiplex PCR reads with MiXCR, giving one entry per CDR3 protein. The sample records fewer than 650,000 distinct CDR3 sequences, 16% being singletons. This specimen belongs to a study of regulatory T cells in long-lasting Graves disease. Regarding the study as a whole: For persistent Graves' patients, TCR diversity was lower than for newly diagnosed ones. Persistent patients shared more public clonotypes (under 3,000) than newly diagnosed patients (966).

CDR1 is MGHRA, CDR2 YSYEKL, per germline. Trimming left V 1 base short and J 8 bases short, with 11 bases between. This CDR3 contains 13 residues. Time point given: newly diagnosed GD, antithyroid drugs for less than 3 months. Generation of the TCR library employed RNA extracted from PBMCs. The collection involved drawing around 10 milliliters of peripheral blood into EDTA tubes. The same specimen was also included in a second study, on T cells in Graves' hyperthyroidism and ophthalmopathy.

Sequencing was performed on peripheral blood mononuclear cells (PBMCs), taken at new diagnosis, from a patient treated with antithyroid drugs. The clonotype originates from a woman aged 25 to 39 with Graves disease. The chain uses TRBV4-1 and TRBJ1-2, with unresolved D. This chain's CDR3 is CASSQVRNDGYTF. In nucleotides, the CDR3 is TGCGCCAGCAGCCAAGTCAGAAATGACGGCTACACCTTC.